The clone carrying this T cell receptor (beta chain) came up a few times. Its antigen is not identified. The V end was cut by 2 bases, the J end by 8 bases, with 14 bases between. This CDR3 has 14 residues. The germline gives CDR1 SGHKS, CDR2 YYEKEE (reference sequence). This sample is drawn from a study of response to subunit inactivated influenza vaccine. One entry per CDR3 protein, called by TCRdb with MiXCR from the RT-PCR reads. The sample shows under 950,000 distinct CDR3 sequences, over 20% of them seen only once. Study-wide results and limits: Few additional T cells are recruited per seasonal influenza vaccination, authors suggested.

This sequence originates from a man aged 45-60 years who received an inactivated influenza vaccine. The material was PBMCs from blood, obtained roughly 5 days after vaccination. V gene TRBV5-5 combines with J gene TRBJ1-5, with a tentative D call TRBD1 (5 bases). For the CDR3, the DNA is TGTGCCAGCAGCTTTCGGCCAGGGTTAGAGCCCCAGCATTTT. Encoded protein: CASSFRPGLEPQHF.